The sequence of this T cell receptor (beta chain) was determined in a study of T cell clonality in common variable immunodeficiency. Equal genomic DNA amounts from CVID and control samples were sequenced. Using immunoSEQ multiplex PCR, the repertoire was profiled, and TCRdb retains in-frame clones only, with some absent. The sample contains fewer than 55,000 clones, none of them singletons. Germline assignment: CDR1 ENHRY and CDR2 SYGVKD. This CDR3 comprises 14 residues. V was clipped by 2 bases and J by 5 bases, with 12 bases between them. By sample share, this clone is medium-sized. The read falls 3 residues short of the CDR3 end, and the missing part is taken from the germline J gene.

Sequenced input: peripheral blood mononuclear cells. The chain has TRBV10-3 and TRBJ1-1, with a weak D call TRBD1 (5 bases). The origin of this receptor is a person aged 18-70 years in good health. The CDR3 loop is CAISEKGDRTEAFF. Partial CDR3 DNA: TGTGCCATCAGTGAGAAAGGGGATAGAACTGAA.